The clone carrying this T cell receptor beta chain was seen a few times. TCRdb reanalysed the 5' RACE reads using MiXCR and keeps one entry per CDR3 protein. The table shows approximately 40,000 distinct CDR3 sequences, with roughly 21% occurring only once. The sorted Tregs were CD4+CD25+CD127-/low cells. Sequencing was performed on Tregs sorted from blood. This sequence originates from a female donor with breast cancer.

CDR3 sequence reads: CASSSAEGTGHEQYF. CDR3 nucleotides: TGTGCCAGCAGCTCTGCAGAAGGGACAGGTCACGAGCAGTACTTC. The chain links TRBV9 to TRBJ2-7; 8 nucleotides match TRBD1. CDR3 size: 15 residues. The junction had 11 bases not matched to a gene; V was cut back by 4 bases and J by 5 bases. Germline lookup yields CDR1 SGDLS and CDR2 YYNGEE.